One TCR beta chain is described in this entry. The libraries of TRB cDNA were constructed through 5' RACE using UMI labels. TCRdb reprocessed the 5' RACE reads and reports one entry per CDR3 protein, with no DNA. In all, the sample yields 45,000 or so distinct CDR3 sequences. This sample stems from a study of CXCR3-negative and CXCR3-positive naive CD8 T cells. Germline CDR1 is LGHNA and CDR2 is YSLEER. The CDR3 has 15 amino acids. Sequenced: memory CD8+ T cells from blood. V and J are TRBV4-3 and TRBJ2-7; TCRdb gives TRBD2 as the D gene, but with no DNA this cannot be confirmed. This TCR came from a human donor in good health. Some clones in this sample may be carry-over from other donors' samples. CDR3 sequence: CASSQHRAPDYEQYF.